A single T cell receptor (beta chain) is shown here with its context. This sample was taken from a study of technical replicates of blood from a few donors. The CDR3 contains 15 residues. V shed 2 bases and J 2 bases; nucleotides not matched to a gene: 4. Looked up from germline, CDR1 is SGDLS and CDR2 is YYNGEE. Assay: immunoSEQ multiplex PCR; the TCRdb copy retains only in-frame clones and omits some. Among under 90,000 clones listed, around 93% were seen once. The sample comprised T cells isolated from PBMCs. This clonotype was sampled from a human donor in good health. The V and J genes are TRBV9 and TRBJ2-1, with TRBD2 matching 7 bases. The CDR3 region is CASSVSGEAYNEQFF. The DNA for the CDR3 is TGTGCCAGCAGCGTGAGCGGGGAGGCCTACAATGAGCAGTTCTTC.